What follows describes a single T cell receptor (beta chain). What it binds is not known. A much bigger clone sits one base away, suggesting this may be a read error. The data derive from a study of shared clonotypes between healthy human individuals. V dropped 5 bases and J dropped 2; count of bases not matched to a gene: 4. Germline CDR1 is SGHNT and CDR2 is YENEEA. This CDR3 spans 14 amino acids. Repertoires were generated with immunoSEQ multiplex PCR, while TCRdb's copy carries only in-frame clones and drops some. The sample includes approximately 500,000 clones, 79% seen only once; the top ten take about an eighth. Study conclusions and caveats: An effect of sequencing depth on clonotype sharing among donors was expected.

This chain joins TRBV11-3 and TRBJ2-7; 9 bases are a match to TRBD1. The sequenced sample consisted of PBMCs. This TCR came from a woman aged 40 to 50 in good health. Some clones in this sample may be carry-over from other donors' samples. The CDR3, as DNA: TGTGCCAGCAGCCCCGGGACAGGGCCCTACGAGCAGTACTTC. Amino acid sequence: CASSPGTGPYEQYF.